This is a list of T cell receptor beta chains from one sample in a study of shared clonotypes between healthy human individuals. The table came from immunoSEQ multiplex PCR; TCRdb's copy has only in-frame clones and leaves some out. The repertoire holds 1.4 million or so clones, with approximately 98.5% as singletons. The sample comprised naive CD4+ T cells sorted from blood. These receptors all come from a man between 25 and 39 years old in good health. Each CDR3 is given with its conserved first and last residue. The D gene is left open where the match is weak.

D gene,J gene,CDR3 length,V gene,CDR3 protein
TRBD1,TRBJ1-1,15,TRBV7-9,CASSLRQGPNTEAFF
.,TRBJ1-3,13,TRBV10-2,CASSEQAGNTIYF
.,TRBJ2-2,11,TRBV20-1,CSASLTGELFF
TRBD1,TRBJ1-2,17,TRBV7-9,CASSQRINRDRRYGYTF
.,TRBJ2-5,13,TRBV5-6,CASSLWGEETQYF
.,TRBJ2-2,11,TRBV2,CASSAAGELFF
.,TRBJ1-4,15,TRBV4-3,CASSQVSGVGRRLFF
.,TRBJ1-4,14,TRBV2,CASSGGTENEKLFF
TRBD1,TRBJ2-1,15,TRBV25-1,CASALWDRGLNEQFF
.,TRBJ2-1,15,TRBV27,CASSVTGALPNEQFF
.,TRBJ1-4,16,TRBV6-6,CASSYSGLDVNEKLFF
.,TRBJ2-3,13,TRBV9,CASSVSVADTQYF
.,TRBJ2-2,13,TRBV18,CASSPPSAGELFF
.,TRBJ1-1,13,TRBV27,CASKKGLYTEAFF
.,TRBJ2-1,17,TRBV7-9,CASSLSPIHVTRNEQFF
.,TRBJ1-4,14,TRBV7-9,CASSFRGFNEKLFF
.,TRBJ2-2,14,TRBV29-1,CSVAVGVNTGELFF
TRBD2,TRBJ2-1,14,TRBV30,CAWKLAGIYNEQFF
.,TRBJ1-1,13,TRBV29-1,CSATVNLGTEAFF
.,TRBJ1-5,14,TRBV2,CASSEGRNNQPQHF
.,TRBJ2-1,14,TRBV18,CASSPVGYYNEQFF
TRBD1,TRBJ1-4,14,TRBV28,CASSFTGGDEKLFF